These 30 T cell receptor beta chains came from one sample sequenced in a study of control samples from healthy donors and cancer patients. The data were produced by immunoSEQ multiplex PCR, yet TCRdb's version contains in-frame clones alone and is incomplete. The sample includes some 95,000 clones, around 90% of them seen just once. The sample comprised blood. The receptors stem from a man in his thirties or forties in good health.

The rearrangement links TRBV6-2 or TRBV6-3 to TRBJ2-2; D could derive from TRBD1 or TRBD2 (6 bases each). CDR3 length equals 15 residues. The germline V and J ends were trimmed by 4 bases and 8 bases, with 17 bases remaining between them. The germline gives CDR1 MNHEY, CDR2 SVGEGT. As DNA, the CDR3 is TGTGCCAGCAGTTCATTCGACAGGAGGGTTGGGGAGCTGTTTTTT. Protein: CASSSFDRRVGELFF.

The CDR3 loop reads CASSLFGGDTQYF. The CDR3 nucleotides are TGTGCCAGCAGCTTGTTCGGGGGCGATACGCAGTATTTT. V and J are TRBV7-2 and TRBJ2-3; perhaps D is TRBD1 or TRBD2 (6 bases each). CDR1 is SGHTA and CDR2 is FQGNSA in the germline V gene. Trimming left V 3 bases short and J 6 bases short, with 10 bases between. The CDR3 is made up of 13 amino acids.

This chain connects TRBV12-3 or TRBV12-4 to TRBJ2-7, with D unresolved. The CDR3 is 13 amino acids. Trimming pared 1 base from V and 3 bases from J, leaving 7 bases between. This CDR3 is CASSLERVYEQYF. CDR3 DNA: TGTGCCAGCAGTTTAGAAAGAGTCTACGAGCAGTACTTC.

This CDR3 reads CASSQWKTTALPEQYF. In DNA form, the CDR3 reads TGTGCCAGCAGCCAGTGGAAGACAACGGCGTTACCCGAGCAGTACTTC. The chain is built from TRBV14 and TRBJ2-7; the D is unclear. Germline V gives CDR1 SGHDN, CDR2 FVKESK. CDR3 length equals 16 residues. V dropped 3 bases and J dropped 6 bases, with 21 bases sitting between them.

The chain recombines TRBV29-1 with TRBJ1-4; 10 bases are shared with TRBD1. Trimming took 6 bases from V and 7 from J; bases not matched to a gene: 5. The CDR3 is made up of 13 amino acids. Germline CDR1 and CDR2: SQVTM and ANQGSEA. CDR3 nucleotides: TGCAGCGTCACCGGGACAGGGGTTGAAAAACTGTTTTTT. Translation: CSVTGTGVEKLFF.

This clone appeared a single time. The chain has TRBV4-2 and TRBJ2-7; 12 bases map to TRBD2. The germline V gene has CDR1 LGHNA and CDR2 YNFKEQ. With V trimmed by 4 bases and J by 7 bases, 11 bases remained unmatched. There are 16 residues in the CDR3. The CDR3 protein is CASSRSKTSGSGEQYF. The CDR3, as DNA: TGTGCCAGCAGCCGAAGTAAGACTAGCGGGAGCGGTGAGCAGTACTTC.

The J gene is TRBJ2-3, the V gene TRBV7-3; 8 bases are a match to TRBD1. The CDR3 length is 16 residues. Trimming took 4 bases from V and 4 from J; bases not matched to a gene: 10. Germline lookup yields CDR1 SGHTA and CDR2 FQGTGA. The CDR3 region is CASSSPGQGRPDTQYF. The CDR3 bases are TGTGCCAGCAGCTCACCCGGACAGGGAAGGCCAGATACGCAGTATTTT.

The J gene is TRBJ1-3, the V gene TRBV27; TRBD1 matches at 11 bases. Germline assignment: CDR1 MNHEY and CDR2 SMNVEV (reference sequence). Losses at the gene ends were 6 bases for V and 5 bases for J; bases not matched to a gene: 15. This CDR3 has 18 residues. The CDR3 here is CASSPGQGAPRLRNTIYF. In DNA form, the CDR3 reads TGTGCCAGCAGCCCTGGACAGGGGGCGCCGAGGTTAAGAAACACCATATATTTT.

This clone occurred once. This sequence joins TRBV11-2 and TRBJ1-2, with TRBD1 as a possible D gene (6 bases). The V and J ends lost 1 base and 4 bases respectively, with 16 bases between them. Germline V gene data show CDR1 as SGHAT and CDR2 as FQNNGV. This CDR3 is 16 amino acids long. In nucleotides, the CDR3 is TGTGCCAGCAGCTTAGGGCCCACCTGGACAGCCTATGGCTACACCTTC. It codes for CASSLGPTWTAYGYTF. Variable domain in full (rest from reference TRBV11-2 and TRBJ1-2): EAGVAQSPRYKIIEKRQSVAFWCNPISGHATLYWYQQILGQGPKLLIQFQNNGVVDDSQLPKDRFSAERLKGVDSTLKIQPAKLEDSAVYLCASSLGPTWTAYGYTFGSGTRLTVV.

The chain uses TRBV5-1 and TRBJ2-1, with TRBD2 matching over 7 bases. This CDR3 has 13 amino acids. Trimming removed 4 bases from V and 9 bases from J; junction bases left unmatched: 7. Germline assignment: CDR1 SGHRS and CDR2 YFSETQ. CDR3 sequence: CASSPGLFSEQFF. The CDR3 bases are TGCGCCAGCAGCCCGGGACTATTTAGTGAGCAGTTCTTC.

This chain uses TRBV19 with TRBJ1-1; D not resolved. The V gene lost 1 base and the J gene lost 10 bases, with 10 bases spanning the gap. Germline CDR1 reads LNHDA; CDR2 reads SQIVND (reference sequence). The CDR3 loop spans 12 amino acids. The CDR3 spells CASSIGFSRAFF. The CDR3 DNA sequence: TGTGCCAGTAGTATAGGATTCAGTCGAGCTTTCTTT.

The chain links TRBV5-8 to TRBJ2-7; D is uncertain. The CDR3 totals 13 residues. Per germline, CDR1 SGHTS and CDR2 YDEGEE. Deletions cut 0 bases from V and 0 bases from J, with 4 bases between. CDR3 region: CASSLVHSYEQYF. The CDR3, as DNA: TGTGCCAGCAGCTTGGTCCACTCCTACGAGCAGTACTTC.

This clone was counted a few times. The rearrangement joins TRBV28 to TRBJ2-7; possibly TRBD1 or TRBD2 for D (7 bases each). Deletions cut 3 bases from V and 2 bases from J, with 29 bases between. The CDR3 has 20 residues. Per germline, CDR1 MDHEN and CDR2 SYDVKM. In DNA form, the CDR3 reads TGTGCCAGCAGTTTCTTGGCGTGGGCAGGGGGGGAGGTTAGGACCTACGAGCAGTACTTC. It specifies CASSFLAWAGGEVRTYEQYF. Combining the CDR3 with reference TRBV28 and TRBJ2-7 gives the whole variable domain DVKVTQSSRYLVKRTGEKVFLECVQDMDHENMFWYRQDPGLGLRLIYFSYDVKMKEKGDIPEGYSVSREKKERFSLILESASTNQTSMYLCASSFLAWAGGEVRTYEQYFGPGTRLTVT.

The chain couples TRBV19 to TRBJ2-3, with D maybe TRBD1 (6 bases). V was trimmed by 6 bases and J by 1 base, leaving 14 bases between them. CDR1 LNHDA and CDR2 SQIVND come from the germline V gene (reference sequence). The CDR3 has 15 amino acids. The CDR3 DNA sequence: TGTGCCAGTAGCCAACAGGGTCGGGGCACAGATACGCAGTATTTT. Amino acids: CASSQQGRGTDTQYF.

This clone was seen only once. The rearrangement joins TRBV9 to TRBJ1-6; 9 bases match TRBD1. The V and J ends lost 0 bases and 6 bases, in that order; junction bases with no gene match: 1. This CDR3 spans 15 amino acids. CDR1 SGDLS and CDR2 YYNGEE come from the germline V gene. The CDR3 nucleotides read TGTGCCAGCAGCGTAGGGACAGGGGTTAATTCACCCCTCCACTTT. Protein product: CASSVGTGVNSPLHF.

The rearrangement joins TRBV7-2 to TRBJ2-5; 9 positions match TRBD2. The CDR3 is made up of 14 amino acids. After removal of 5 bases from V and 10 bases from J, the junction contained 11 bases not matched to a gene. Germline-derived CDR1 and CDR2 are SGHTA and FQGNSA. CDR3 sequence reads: CASSPQREAGGQYF. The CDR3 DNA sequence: TGTGCCAGCAGCCCCCAGCGGGAGGCGGGCGGCCAGTACTTC.

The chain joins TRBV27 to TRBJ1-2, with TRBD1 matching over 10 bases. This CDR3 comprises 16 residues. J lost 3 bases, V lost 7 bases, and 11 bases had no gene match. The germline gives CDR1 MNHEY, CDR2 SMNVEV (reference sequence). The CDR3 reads CASTPGWGTGDYGYTF. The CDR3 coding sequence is TGTGCCAGCACCCCCGGTTGGGGGACAGGGGACTATGGCTACACCTTC.

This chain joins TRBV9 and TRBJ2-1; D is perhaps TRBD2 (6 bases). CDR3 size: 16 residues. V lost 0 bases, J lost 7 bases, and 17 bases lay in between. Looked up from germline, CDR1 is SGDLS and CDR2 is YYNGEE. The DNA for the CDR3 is TGTGCCAGCAGCGTAGATCCCCGGGGTAGCGGTAATGAGCAGTTCTTC. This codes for CASSVDPRGSGNEQFF.

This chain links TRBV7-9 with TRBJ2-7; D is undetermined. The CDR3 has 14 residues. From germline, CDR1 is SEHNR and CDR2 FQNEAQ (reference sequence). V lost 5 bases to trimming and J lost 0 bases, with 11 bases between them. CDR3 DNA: TGTGCCAGCAGCCGGACGGAGAGCTCCTACGAGCAGTACTTC. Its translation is CASSRTESSYEQYF.

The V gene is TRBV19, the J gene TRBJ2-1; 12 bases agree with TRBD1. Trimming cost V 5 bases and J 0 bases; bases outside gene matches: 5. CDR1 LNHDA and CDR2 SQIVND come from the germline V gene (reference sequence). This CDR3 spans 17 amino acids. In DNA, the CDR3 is TGTGCCAGTAGTGGGGGACAGGGGGCCAACTCCTACAATGAGCAGTTCTTC. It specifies CASSGGQGANSYNEQFF. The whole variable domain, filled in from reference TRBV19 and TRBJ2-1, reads DGGITQSPKYLFRKEGQNVTLSCEQNLNHDAMYWYRQDPGQGLRLIYYSQIVNDFQKGDIAEGYSVSREKKESFPLTVTSAQKNPTAFYLCASSGGQGANSYNEQFFGPGTRLTVL.

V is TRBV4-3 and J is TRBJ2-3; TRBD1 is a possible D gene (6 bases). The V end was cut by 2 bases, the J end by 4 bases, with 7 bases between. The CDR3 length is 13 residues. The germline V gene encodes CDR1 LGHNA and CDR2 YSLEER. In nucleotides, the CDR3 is TGCGCCAGCAGCCAAACAGGGTCAGATACGCAGTATTTT. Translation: CASSQTGSDTQYF.

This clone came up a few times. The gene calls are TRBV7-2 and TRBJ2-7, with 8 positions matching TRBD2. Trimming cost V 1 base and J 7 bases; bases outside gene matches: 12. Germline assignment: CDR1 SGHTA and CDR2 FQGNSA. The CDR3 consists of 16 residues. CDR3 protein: CASSLVTGGPKLEQYF. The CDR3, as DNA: TGTGCCAGCAGCTTAGTCACGGGAGGGCCCAAATTAGAGCAGTACTTC.

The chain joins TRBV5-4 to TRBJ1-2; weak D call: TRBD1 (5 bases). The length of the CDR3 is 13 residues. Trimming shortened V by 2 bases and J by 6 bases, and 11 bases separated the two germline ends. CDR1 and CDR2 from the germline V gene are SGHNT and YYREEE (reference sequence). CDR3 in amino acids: CASSLDRRNGYTF. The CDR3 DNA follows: TGTGCCAGCAGCTTAGACAGACGTAATGGCTACACCTTC.

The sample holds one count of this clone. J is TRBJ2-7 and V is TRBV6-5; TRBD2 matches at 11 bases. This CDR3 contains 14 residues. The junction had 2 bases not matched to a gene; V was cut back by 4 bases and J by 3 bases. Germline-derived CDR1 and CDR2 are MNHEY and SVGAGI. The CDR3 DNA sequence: TGTGCCAGCAGTTCGGGACTAGCGGACTACGAGCAGTACTTC. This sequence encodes CASSSGLADYEQYF.

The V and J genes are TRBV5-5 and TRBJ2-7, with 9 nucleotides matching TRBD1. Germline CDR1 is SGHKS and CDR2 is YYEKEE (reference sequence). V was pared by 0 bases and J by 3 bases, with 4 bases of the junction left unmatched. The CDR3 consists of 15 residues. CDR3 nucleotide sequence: TGTGCCAGCAGCTTGGGTGGGACAGGGATCTACGAGCAGTACTTC. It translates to CASSLGGTGIYEQYF. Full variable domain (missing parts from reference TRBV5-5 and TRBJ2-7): DAGVTQSPTHLIKTRGQQVTLRCSPISGHKSVSWYQQVLGQGPQFIFQYYEKEERGRGNFPDRFSARQFPNYSSELNVNALLLGDSALYLCASSLGGTGIYEQYFGPGTRLTVT.

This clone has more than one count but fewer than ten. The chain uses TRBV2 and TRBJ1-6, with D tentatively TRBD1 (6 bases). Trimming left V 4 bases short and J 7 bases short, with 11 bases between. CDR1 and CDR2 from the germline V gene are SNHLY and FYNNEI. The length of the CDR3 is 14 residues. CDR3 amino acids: CASSAADRNSPLHF. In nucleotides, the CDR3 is TGTGCCAGCAGTGCGGCAGACAGGAATTCACCCCTCCACTTT.

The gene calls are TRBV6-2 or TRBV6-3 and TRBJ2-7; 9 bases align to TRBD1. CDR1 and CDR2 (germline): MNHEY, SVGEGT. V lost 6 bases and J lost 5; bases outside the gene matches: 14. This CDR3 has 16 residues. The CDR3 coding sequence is TGTGCCAGCAGCCTTACGGGGACAGGGAAGGTGCACGAGCAGTACTTC. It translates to CASSLTGTGKVHEQYF.

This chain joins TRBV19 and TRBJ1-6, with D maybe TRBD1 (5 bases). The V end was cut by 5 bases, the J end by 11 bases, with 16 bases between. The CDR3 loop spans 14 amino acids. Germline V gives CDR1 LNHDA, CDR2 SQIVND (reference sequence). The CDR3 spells CASSVHGGVPPLHF. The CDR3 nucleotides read TGTGCCAGTAGTGTCCATGGGGGGGTCCCACCCCTCCACTTT. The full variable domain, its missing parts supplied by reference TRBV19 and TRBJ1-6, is DGGITQSPKYLFRKEGQNVTLSCEQNLNHDAMYWYRQDPGQGLRLIYYSQIVNDFQKGDIAEGYSVSREKKESFPLTVTSAQKNPTAFYLCASSVHGGVPPLHFGNGTRLTVT.

This CDR3 is CASSLQGAGNQPQHF. CDR3 nucleotide sequence: TGTGCCAGCAGCTTACAGGGGGCAGGCAATCAGCCCCAGCATTTT. The genes are TRBV6-5 and TRBJ1-5; TRBD1 aligns across 9 bases. There are 15 residues in the CDR3. CDR1 is MNHEY and CDR2 is SVGAGI in the germline V gene. V dropped 6 bases and J dropped 2; count of bases not matched to a gene: 5.

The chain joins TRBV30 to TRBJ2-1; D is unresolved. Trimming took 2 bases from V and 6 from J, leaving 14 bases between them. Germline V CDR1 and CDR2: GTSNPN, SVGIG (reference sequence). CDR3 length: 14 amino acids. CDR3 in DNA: TGTGCCTGGAGTTCTGGCGTGGGTAGCAATGAGCAGTTCTTC. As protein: CAWSSGVGSNEQFF.